This TCR beta chain was sequenced in a study of metastatic and nonmetastatic thyroid tumors. Study details: Repertoires were compared across blood and tumor or nodule tissue from malignant and benign thyroid patients.

The entire patient cohort was treatment-naive prior to thyroid surgery. TCRdb reprocessed the PCR reads via MiXCR. The data show around 38,000 clones, around 28% seen once. The CDR3 is 14 residues long. Trimming removed 5 bases from V and 10 bases from J, with 20 bases in between. The germline V gene has CDR1 MDHEN and CDR2 SYDVKM. The chain employs TRBV28 and TRBJ1-2; D perhaps matches TRBD1 (5 bases). The material sequenced was blood. The receptor was derived from a male donor with papillary thyroid cancer or a benign thyroid nodule (not recorded which). Some clones in this sample may be carry-over from other donors' samples. Here the CDR3 DNA reads TGTGCCAGCAGTCTACCGGGACGGGTAGGCGTCTACACCTTC. This codes for CASSLPGRVGVYTF.